This TCR beta chain was captured by sequencing in a study of T cells after yellow fever vaccination. Study as a whole: Low-cell-number fractions underwent preparation using SMART-Seq v4 Ultra Low Input. General study findings and limits: There was a small share of clonotypes that showed up in both the CD4 and CD8 compartments.

This clonotype was seen many times. In making TCR cDNA, 5'RACE template switching added a universal primer site and UMIs to it. TCRdb independently ran MiXCR on the 5' RACE reads; one entry per CDR3 protein. The sample includes 5,000 or so distinct CDR3 sequences, roughly 6.5% of them seen just once. Germline loops: CDR1 SGHRS, CDR2 YFSETQ. Trimming removed 4 bases from V and 5 bases from J, with 10 bases in between. This CDR3 region has 13 residues. The chain recombines TRBV5-1 with TRBJ2-1; the D gene is possibly TRBD2 (6 bases). Material: PBMCs, either bulk or a sorted T-cell subset (CD4+, CD8+, memory, or dextramer-sorted; not recorded which), obtained roughly 15 days after the first yellow fever vaccination. This receptor was taken from a man aged 18 to 30 who received the YFV17D yellow fever vaccine. Here the CDR3 reads CASSPGLHNEQFF. The CDR3 DNA is TGCGCCAGCAGCCCGGGACTTCACAATGAGCAGTTCTTC. The whole variable domain, remainder taken from reference TRBV5-1 and TRBJ2-1, is KAGVTQTPRYLIKTRGQQVTLSCSPISGHRSVSWYQQTPGQGLQFLFEYFSETQRNKGNFPGRFSGRQFSNSRSEMNVSTLELGDSALYLCASSPGLHNEQFFGPGTRLTVL.